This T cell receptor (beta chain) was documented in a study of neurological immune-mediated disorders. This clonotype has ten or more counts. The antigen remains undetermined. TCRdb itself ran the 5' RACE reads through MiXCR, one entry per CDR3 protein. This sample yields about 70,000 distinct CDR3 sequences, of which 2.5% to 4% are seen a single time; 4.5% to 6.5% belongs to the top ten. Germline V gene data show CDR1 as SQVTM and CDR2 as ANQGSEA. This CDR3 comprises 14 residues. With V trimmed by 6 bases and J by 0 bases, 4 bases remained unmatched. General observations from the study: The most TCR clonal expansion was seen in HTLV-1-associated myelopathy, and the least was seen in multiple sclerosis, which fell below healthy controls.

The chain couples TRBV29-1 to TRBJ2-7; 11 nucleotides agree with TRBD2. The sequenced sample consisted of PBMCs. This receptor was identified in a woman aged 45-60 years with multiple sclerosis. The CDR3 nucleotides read TGCAGCGTGCTAGCGGGAGGAAGCTCCTACGAGCAGTACTTC. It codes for CSVLAGGSSYEQYF.